The 7 T cell receptor beta chains presented below share a single source sample, sequenced in a study of cytomegalovirus exposure and HLA in healthy donors. Data came from immunoSEQ multiplex PCR; TCRdb stores just in-frame clones and leaves some out. The top ten hold 0.89% of the sample, which has around 100,000 clones, about 95% seen once. Sequences were obtained from PBMCs. The receptors come from a woman under 30 in good health and CMV-seronegative.

This chain joins TRBV4-1 and TRBJ2-7; perhaps TRBD1 as D (6 bases). This CDR3 comprises 17 residues. Between the trimmed V and J ends, which lost 1 base and 3 bases, there was a span of 19 bases. CDR1 is MGHRA, CDR2 YSYEKL, per germline. CDR3: CASSQADSQRFVYEQYF. The CDR3 coding sequence is TGCGCCAGCAGCCAAGCGGACAGTCAGCGGTTCGTCTACGAGCAGTACTTC.

The gene calls are TRBV5-1 and TRBJ2-1; 8 bases line up with TRBD1. Germline CDR1 SGHRS, CDR2 YFSETQ. J lost 4 bases, V lost 6 bases, and 6 bases had no gene match. The CDR3 covers 14 residues. The DNA for the CDR3 is TGCGCCAGCACGCCTGGACAGGGTTACAATGAGCAGTTCTTC. It translates to CASTPGQGYNEQFF. The entire variable domain, with the rest obtained from reference TRBV5-1 and TRBJ2-1, is as follows: KAGVTQTPRYLIKTRGQQVTLSCSPISGHRSVSWYQQTPGQGLQFLFEYFSETQRNKGNFPGRFSGRQFSNSRSEMNVSTLELGDSALYLCASTPGQGYNEQFFGPGTRLTVL.

This chain joins TRBV5-8 and TRBJ1-4; D call uncertain. V lost 2 bases and J lost 3, with 5 bases in between. Germline-derived CDR1 and CDR2 are SGHTS and YDEGEE. This CDR3 contains 13 residues. CDR3 protein: CASSFSSNEKLFF. CDR3 DNA: TGTGCCAGCAGCTTCTCGTCTAATGAAAAACTGTTTTTT.

The V and J genes are TRBV11-3 and TRBJ1-6, with TRBD1 matching 9 bases. This CDR3 region has 15 residues. Germline CDR1 and CDR2: SGHNT and YENEEA. The junction had 14 bases not matched to a gene; V was cut back by 5 bases and J by 15 bases. The CDR3 DNA is TGTGCCAGCAGCCAACGACAGGGGGGCCCCCCAAGCCTCCACTTT. As protein: CASSQRQGGPPSLHF. Looking up the rest from reference TRBV11-3 and TRBJ1-6 gives the full variable domain: EAGVVQSPRYKIIEKKQPVAFWCNPISGHNTLYWYLQNLGQGPELLIRYENEEAVDDSQLPKDRFSAERLKGVDSTLKIQPAELGDSAVYLCASSQRQGGPPSLHFGNGTRLTVT.

This sequence joins TRBV27 and TRBJ1-1, with D possibly being TRBD1 (6 bases). The CDR3 covers 13 residues. Germline CDR1 MNHEY, CDR2 SMNVEV (reference sequence). V shed 4 bases and J shed 6 bases, with 12 bases lying between them. This CDR3 is CASSSRGTAEAFF. For the CDR3, the DNA is TGTGCCAGCAGTTCCAGGGGTACTGCTGAAGCTTTCTTT.

In this sample, this clone turned up a few times. The V and J genes are TRBV6-5 and TRBJ1-1, with TRBD1 matching over 8 bases. The CDR3 has 14 amino acids. CDR1 is MNHEY and CDR2 is SVGAGI in the germline V gene. With 7 bases clipped from V and 1 base from J, the junction kept 5 bases outside the gene matches. The CDR3 bases are TGTGCCAGCATGCGTACAGGGGGGAACACTGAAGCTTTCTTT. Encoded protein: CASMRTGGNTEAFF.

The chain employs TRBV5-5 and TRBJ2-3, with 7 positions matching TRBD1. CDR3 length equals 15 residues. After removal of 3 bases from V and 3 bases from J, the junction contained 7 bases not matched to a gene. The germline gives CDR1 SGHKS, CDR2 YYEKEE (reference sequence). The CDR3 here is CASSWTGIGTDTQYF. The CDR3 DNA is TGTGCCAGCAGCTGGACAGGTATAGGGACAGATACGCAGTATTTT. Full variable domain (remainder filled in from reference TRBV5-5 and TRBJ2-3): DAGVTQSPTHLIKTRGQQVTLRCSPISGHKSVSWYQQVLGQGPQFIFQYYEKEERGRGNFPDRFSARQFPNYSSELNVNALLLGDSALYLCASSWTGIGTDTQYFGPGTRLTVL.